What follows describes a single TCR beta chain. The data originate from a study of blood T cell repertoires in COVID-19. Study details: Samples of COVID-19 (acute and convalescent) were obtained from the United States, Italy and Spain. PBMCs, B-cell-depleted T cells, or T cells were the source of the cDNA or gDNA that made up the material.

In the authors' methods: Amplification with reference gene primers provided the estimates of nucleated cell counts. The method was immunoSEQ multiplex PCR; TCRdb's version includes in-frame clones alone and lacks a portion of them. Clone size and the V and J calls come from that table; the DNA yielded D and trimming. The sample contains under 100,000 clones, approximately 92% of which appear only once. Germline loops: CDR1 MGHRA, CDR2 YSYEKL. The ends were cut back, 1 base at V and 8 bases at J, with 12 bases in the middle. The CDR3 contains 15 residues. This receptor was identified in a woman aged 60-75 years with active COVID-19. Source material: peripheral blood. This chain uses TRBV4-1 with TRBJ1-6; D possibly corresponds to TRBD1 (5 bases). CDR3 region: CASSQGGVDYSPLHF. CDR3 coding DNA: TGCGCCAGCAGCCAAGGGGGGGTCGATTATTCACCCCTCCACTTT.